This T cell receptor (beta chain) is drawn from a study of shared clonotypes between healthy human individuals. Repertoires were generated with immunoSEQ multiplex PCR, while TCRdb's copy carries only in-frame clones and drops some. The sample yields about 500,000 clones, roughly three quarters seen once. As regards this clone: Given a far larger clone just one base away, this is likely a sequencing read error.

The source of this sequence is a woman aged 40 to 50 in good health. Some clones in this sample may be carry-over from other donors' samples. The specimen sequenced was PBMCs.

For the CDR3, the DNA is TGTGCCGGCAGCTCGACTGAAGCGGGAGGGAGGGAGACCCAGTACTTC. Translating gives CAGSSTEAGGRETQYF. The chain recombines TRBV5-6 with TRBJ2-5, with 10 bases fitting TRBD2. The CDR3 runs to 16 residues. Germline V lookup: CDR1 SGHDT, CDR2 YYEEEE.